A selection of T cell receptor beta chains follows, all from one sample in a study of glioma-infiltrating T cells after dendritic cell vaccination. Repertoires were generated with immunoSEQ multiplex PCR, while TCRdb's copy carries only in-frame clones and drops some. The sample holds tens of thousands of clones, about 84% seen once. The sequencing used blood, collected before dendritic cell vaccination. The receptor source for this set is a human donor with glioblastoma. CDR3s leave out the opening cysteine and the closing phenylalanine or tryptophan. Each record gives: J gene, V gene, D gene, CDR3 protein. A D gene is named only where the DNA matches it firmly.

J gene: TRBJ2-3; V gene: TRBV5-4; D gene: TRBD1; CDR3 protein: ASSPDGTGGPDTQY
J gene: TRBJ2-7; V gene: TRBV2; D gene: TRBD2; CDR3 protein: ASSPGTKAEQY
J gene: TRBJ1-1; V gene: TRBV19; D gene: .; CDR3 protein: ASSIGPGRNTEAF
J gene: TRBJ2-5; V gene: TRBV14; D gene: .; CDR3 protein: ASSQDRARGHQETQY
J gene: TRBJ2-5; V gene: TRBV29-1; D gene: .; CDR3 protein: SVRTGQETQY
J gene: TRBJ2-7; V gene: TRBV5-6; D gene: .; CDR3 protein: ASSLAQSSYEQY
J gene: TRBJ1-1; V gene: TRBV9; D gene: .; CDR3 protein: ASSVVAGNTEAF
J gene: TRBJ2-2; V gene: TRBV19; D gene: TRBD2; CDR3 protein: ASTPTRAGGDRVHTGELF
J gene: TRBJ2-1; V gene: TRBV6-1; D gene: .; CDR3 protein: ASSEPRRYGNEQF
J gene: TRBJ1-5; V gene: TRBV15; D gene: TRBD1; CDR3 protein: ATSRGDRGLNSNQPQH
J gene: TRBJ2-3; V gene: TRBV7-3; D gene: TRBD2; CDR3 protein: ASSLTGTSGDTQY
J gene: TRBJ2-2; V gene: TRBV10-3; D gene: TRBD2; CDR3 protein: ATLAGNTGELF
J gene: TRBJ2-7; V gene: TRBV4-1; D gene: .; CDR3 protein: ASSQGSTSLFYSYEQY
J gene: TRBJ2-3; V gene: TRBV5-1; D gene: .; CDR3 protein: ASSPPGWDSDTQY
J gene: TRBJ1-2; V gene: TRBV6-5; D gene: .; CDR3 protein: ASSRQGFWYGYT
J gene: TRBJ1-5; V gene: TRBV28; D gene: TRBD1; CDR3 protein: ASRSAGTGVAQPQH
J gene: TRBJ2-2; V gene: TRBV5-1; D gene: TRBD2; CDR3 protein: ASSLGRGGDTGELF
J gene: TRBJ1-1; V gene: TRBV7-6; D gene: .; CDR3 protein: ASRRQENTEAF
J gene: TRBJ2-5; V gene: TRBV5-5; D gene: TRBD2; CDR3 protein: ASSLHRGGEETQY
J gene: TRBJ2-7; V gene: TRBV14; D gene: .; CDR3 protein: ASSQDRGYEQY
J gene: TRBJ1-5; V gene: TRBV7-6; D gene: .; CDR3 protein: ASSFQGGQPQH
J gene: TRBJ2-4; V gene: TRBV5-1; D gene: TRBD2; CDR3 protein: ASSLTSGSNIQY
J gene: TRBJ2-7; V gene: TRBV30; D gene: .; CDR3 protein: AWTKSKGEQY
J gene: TRBJ1-1; V gene: TRBV2; D gene: TRBD1; CDR3 protein: ASSQFGQGNTEAF
J gene: TRBJ1-1; V gene: TRBV5-6; D gene: .; CDR3 protein: ASSLAAGLGEAF
J gene: TRBJ2-3; V gene: TRBV7-2; D gene: .; CDR3 protein: ASSLGPSPDTQY
J gene: TRBJ1-4; V gene: TRBV9; D gene: .; CDR3 protein: ASSSSPGGWGEKLF
J gene: TRBJ2-1; V gene: TRBV6-4; D gene: .; CDR3 protein: ASSDSENIGEYNEQF
J gene: TRBJ1-1; V gene: TRBV19; D gene: .; CDR3 protein: ASRPLGGNTEAF
J gene: TRBJ1-5; V gene: TRBV19; D gene: TRBD1; CDR3 protein: ASSTGGHQPQH
J gene: TRBJ2-5; V gene: TRBV19; D gene: .; CDR3 protein: ASSAGPGRETQY
J gene: TRBJ2-5; V gene: TRBV9; D gene: TRBD2; CDR3 protein: ASSVGTSGSQETQY
J gene: TRBJ2-5; V gene: TRBV6-5; D gene: .; CDR3 protein: ASSNPTETQY
J gene: TRBJ2-5; V gene: TRBV15; D gene: TRBD1; CDR3 protein: ATSRGQGANEQY
J gene: TRBJ2-7; V gene: TRBV5-6; D gene: TRBD1; CDR3 protein: ASSPGQGAGEQY